The rows below give T cell receptor beta chains drawn from one sample of a study of blood T cell repertoires in COVID-19. Profiling relied on immunoSEQ multiplex PCR, and the TCRdb table lists in-frame clones only, not all of them. The sample shows about 300,000 clones, 80% to 90% of them seen only once. Sequenced material: PBMCs or T cells enriched from blood (not recorded which). These receptors all stem from a man aged 25 to 40 who had recovered from COVID-19. Each CDR3 is given with its conserved first and last residue. A D gene is named only where the DNA matches it firmly. Part of the rows lack a size; the others show once, few, many or a class for expanded clones.

v_call: TRBV5-1
clone_size: .
j_call: TRBJ2-7
d_call: TRBD2
cdr3_aa: CASSSYRGDQKTYEQYF
cdr3_nt: TGCGCCAGCAGCTCATATCGGGGGGATCAAAAAACCTACGAGCAGTACTTC

v_call: TRBV24-1
clone_size: few
j_call: TRBJ2-2
d_call: TRBD1
cdr3_aa: CATSDGTGEIGELFF
cdr3_nt: TGTGCCACCAGTGATGGGACAGGGGAGATCGGGGAGCTGTTTTTT

v_call: TRBV19
clone_size: .
j_call: TRBJ2-4
d_call: TRBD2
cdr3_aa: CASSIRGSTSGGILHF
cdr3_nt: TGTGCCAGTAGTATCCGCGGCTCTACTAGCGGGGGAATCCTACACTTC

v_call: TRBV11-2
clone_size: .
j_call: TRBJ1-4
d_call: .
cdr3_aa: CASSSLRHLATNEKLFF
cdr3_nt: TGTGCCAGCAGCTCCTTGAGACACCTTGCAACTAATGAAAAACTGTTTTTT

v_call: TRBV18
clone_size: .
j_call: TRBJ1-1
d_call: .
cdr3_aa: CASSVGGNTEAFF
cdr3_nt: TGTGCCAGCTCAGTGGGGGGGAACACTGAAGCTTTCTTT

v_call: TRBV5-5
clone_size: once
j_call: TRBJ1-2
d_call: TRBD1
cdr3_aa: CASSLTGTGGYGYTF
cdr3_nt: TGTGCCAGCAGCTTGACCGGGACAGGCGGCTATGGCTACACCTTC

v_call: TRBV2
clone_size: few
j_call: TRBJ1-6
d_call: .
cdr3_aa: CASSRSRASYNSPLHF
cdr3_nt: TGTGCCAGCAGCAGATCCAGGGCCTCCTATAATTCACCCCTCCACTTT

v_call: TRBV4-2
clone_size: .
j_call: TRBJ2-3
d_call: TRBD2
cdr3_aa: CASSGDYARDTQYF
cdr3_nt: TGTGCCAGCAGCGGGGACTACGCACGCGATACGCAGTATTTT

v_call: TRBV5-4
clone_size: few
j_call: TRBJ2-5
d_call: TRBD1
cdr3_aa: CASSRLQGDETQYF
cdr3_nt: TGTGCCAGCAGCAGATTACAGGGGGACGAGACCCAGTACTTC

v_call: TRBV18
clone_size: .
j_call: TRBJ1-4
d_call: TRBD1
cdr3_aa: CASSPTDMQGVISTNEKLFF
cdr3_nt: TGTGCCAGCTCTCCCACGGACATGCAGGGGGTAATTTCAACTAATGAAAAACTGTTTTTT

v_call: TRBV6-5
clone_size: .
j_call: TRBJ1-2
d_call: TRBD1
cdr3_aa: CASSQGQGDYGYTF
cdr3_nt: TGTGCCAGCAGTCAGGGACAGGGAGACTATGGCTACACCTTC

v_call: TRBV18
clone_size: few
j_call: TRBJ2-2
d_call: TRBD1
cdr3_aa: CASSPTTGETGELFF
cdr3_nt: TGTGCCAGCTCACCCACCACAGGGGAAACCGGGGAGCTGTTTTTT

v_call: TRBV5-4
clone_size: .
j_call: TRBJ1-6
d_call: .
cdr3_aa: CASSLGPGNSNSPLHF
cdr3_nt: TGTGCCAGCAGCTTGGGTCCGGGGAACTCCAATTCACCCCTCCACTTT

v_call: TRBV7-9
clone_size: few
j_call: TRBJ2-1
d_call: TRBD1
cdr3_aa: CASSTGTGAIGEQFF
cdr3_nt: TGTGCCAGCAGCACCGGGACAGGGGCGATCGGTGAGCAGTTCTTC

v_call: TRBV4-1
clone_size: few
j_call: TRBJ1-5
d_call: TRBD1
cdr3_aa: CASSQQTGQGLSQPQHF
cdr3_nt: TGCGCCAGCAGCCAGCAAACGGGACAGGGACTTAGTCAGCCCCAGCATTTT

v_call: TRBV5-6
clone_size: few
j_call: TRBJ2-7
d_call: .
cdr3_aa: CASSLGTGLYEQYF
cdr3_nt: TGTGCCAGCAGCTTGGGTACGGGACTCTACGAGCAGTACTTC

v_call: TRBV4-1
clone_size: .
j_call: TRBJ1-4
d_call: .
cdr3_aa: CASSQDGPNEKLFF
cdr3_nt: TGCGCCAGCAGCCAAGATGGGCCTAATGAAAAACTGTTTTTT

v_call: TRBV4-1
clone_size: few
j_call: TRBJ2-7
d_call: TRBD1
cdr3_aa: CASSQGTGAVHEQYF
cdr3_nt: TGCGCCAGCAGCCAAGGGACAGGGGCGGTTCACGAGCAGTACTTC

v_call: TRBV7-2
clone_size: .
j_call: TRBJ1-2
d_call: .
cdr3_aa: CASSFDSPTAYGYTF
cdr3_nt: TGTGCCAGCAGCTTCGACAGCCCGACTGCCTATGGCTACACCTTC

v_call: TRBV6-5
clone_size: .
j_call: TRBJ2-7
d_call: TRBD1
cdr3_aa: CASRGTGGTYEQYF
cdr3_nt: TGTGCCAGCAGAGGGACAGGGGGGACCTACGAGCAGTACTTC

v_call: TRBV29-1
clone_size: .
j_call: TRBJ1-1
d_call: TRBD1
cdr3_aa: CSVGQGGTEAFF
cdr3_nt: TGCAGCGTGGGACAGGGGGGCACTGAAGCTTTCTTT

v_call: TRBV5-1
clone_size: .
j_call: TRBJ2-2
d_call: .
cdr3_aa: CASSSTRGANTGELFF
cdr3_nt: TGCGCCAGCAGCTCTACAAGGGGCGCGAACACCGGGGAGCTGTTTTTT

v_call: TRBV4-1
clone_size: .
j_call: TRBJ2-1
d_call: TRBD2
cdr3_aa: CASSQIPRGGTYNEQFF
cdr3_nt: TGCGCCAGCAGCCAAATCCCTCGGGGGGGTACCTACAATGAGCAGTTCTTC

v_call: TRBV5-1
clone_size: .
j_call: TRBJ2-2
d_call: .
cdr3_aa: CASNDPGAGDTGELFF
cdr3_nt: TGCGCCAGCAACGACCCTGGGGCAGGGGACACCGGGGAGCTGTTTTTT

v_call: TRBV7-7
clone_size: .
j_call: TRBJ2-7
d_call: .
cdr3_aa: CASSPIGAYEQYF
cdr3_nt: TGTGCTAGCAGCCCGATAGGAGCCTACGAGCAGTACTTC

v_call: TRBV12-5
clone_size: .
j_call: TRBJ2-3
d_call: .
cdr3_aa: CASGLVRGFGDTQYF
cdr3_nt: TGTGCTAGTGGTTTGGTACGAGGGTTTGGAGATACGCAGTATTTT

v_call: TRBV19
clone_size: once
j_call: TRBJ1-2
d_call: TRBD1
cdr3_aa: CASSMGQGRGYTF
cdr3_nt: TGTGCCAGTAGTATGGGACAGGGGCGAGGCTACACCTTC

v_call: TRBV12-3/TRBV12-4
clone_size: .
j_call: TRBJ1-1
d_call: .
cdr3_aa: CASRYSRDTEAFF
cdr3_nt: TGTGCCAGCCGTTATTCGCGGGACACTGAAGCTTTCTTT

v_call: TRBV19
clone_size: .
j_call: TRBJ1-5
d_call: .
cdr3_aa: CASSIRGGVDQPQHF
cdr3_nt: TGTGCCAGTAGTATTAGGGGAGGGGTGGACCAGCCCCAGCATTTT

v_call: TRBV28
clone_size: .
j_call: TRBJ1-4
d_call: .
cdr3_aa: CASSYPRVPNEKLFF
cdr3_nt: TGTGCCAGCAGTTACCCCCGGGTCCCTAATGAAAAACTGTTTTTT

v_call: TRBV14
clone_size: .
j_call: TRBJ1-6
d_call: TRBD1
cdr3_aa: CASSQYPGQLNSPLHF
cdr3_nt: TGTGCCAGCAGCCAGTACCCGGGACAGCTTAATTCACCCCTCCACTTT

v_call: TRBV3-1/TRBV3-2
clone_size: .
j_call: TRBJ1-2
d_call: .
cdr3_aa: CASSPTAYYGYTF
cdr3_nt: TGTGCCAGCAGCCCAACAGCTTACTATGGCTACACCTTC

v_call: TRBV2
clone_size: .
j_call: TRBJ2-7
d_call: TRBD2
cdr3_aa: CASMRLAEDYEQYF
cdr3_nt: TGTGCCAGCATGCGACTAGCGGAGGACTACGAGCAGTACTTC

v_call: TRBV7-9
clone_size: .
j_call: TRBJ2-7
d_call: TRBD1
cdr3_aa: CASSSGIGTGLSYEQYF
cdr3_nt: TGTGCCAGCAGCTCCGGGATCGGGACAGGCCTCTCCTACGAGCAGTACTTC

v_call: TRBV2
clone_size: once
j_call: TRBJ2-3
d_call: .
cdr3_aa: CASSVRLTLETDTQYF
cdr3_nt: TGTGCCAGCAGTGTTAGGTTGACCTTGGAGACAGATACGCAGTATTTT

v_call: TRBV28
clone_size: once
j_call: TRBJ2-7
d_call: .
cdr3_aa: CASSLAGQALEQYF
cdr3_nt: TGTGCCAGCAGTTTGGCGGGTCAGGCCCTCGAGCAGTACTTC

v_call: TRBV5-4
clone_size: .
j_call: TRBJ1-3
d_call: .
cdr3_aa: CASSPGGVSGNTIYF
cdr3_nt: TGTGCCAGCAGTCCCGGAGGGGTCTCTGGAAACACCATATATTTT

v_call: TRBV5-1
clone_size: .
j_call: TRBJ1-3
d_call: TRBD1
cdr3_aa: CASSPGQANSGNTIYF
cdr3_nt: TGCGCCAGCAGCCCGGGACAGGCGAACTCTGGAAACACCATATATTTT

v_call: TRBV6-5
clone_size: .
j_call: TRBJ1-4
d_call: .
cdr3_aa: CASSNTKPGNEKLFF
cdr3_nt: TGTGCCAGCAGTAACACAAAGCCAGGTAATGAAAAACTGTTTTTT

v_call: TRBV1
clone_size: .
j_call: TRBJ1-1
d_call: .
cdr3_aa: CTSSQEPGQMNTEAFF
cdr3_nt: TGCACCAGCAGCCAAGAACCGGGACAGATGAACACTGAAGCTTTCTTT

v_call: TRBV11-3
clone_size: .
j_call: TRBJ2-6
d_call: TRBD1
cdr3_aa: CASSLEGAGTAGANVLTF
cdr3_nt: TGTGCCAGCAGCTTAGAAGGGGCAGGGACAGCTGGGGCCAACGTCCTGACTTTC